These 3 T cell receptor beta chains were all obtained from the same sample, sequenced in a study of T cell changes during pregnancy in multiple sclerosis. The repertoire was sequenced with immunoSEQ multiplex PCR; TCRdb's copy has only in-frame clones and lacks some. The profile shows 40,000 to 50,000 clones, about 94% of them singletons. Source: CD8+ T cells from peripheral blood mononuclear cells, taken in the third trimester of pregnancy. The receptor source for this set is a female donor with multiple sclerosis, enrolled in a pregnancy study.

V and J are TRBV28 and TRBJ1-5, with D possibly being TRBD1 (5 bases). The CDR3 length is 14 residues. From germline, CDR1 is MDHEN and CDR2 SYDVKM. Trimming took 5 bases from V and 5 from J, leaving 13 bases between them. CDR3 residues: CASSPTGVYQPQHF. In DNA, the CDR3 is TGTGCCAGCAGTCCAACGGGGGTATATCAGCCCCAGCATTTT.

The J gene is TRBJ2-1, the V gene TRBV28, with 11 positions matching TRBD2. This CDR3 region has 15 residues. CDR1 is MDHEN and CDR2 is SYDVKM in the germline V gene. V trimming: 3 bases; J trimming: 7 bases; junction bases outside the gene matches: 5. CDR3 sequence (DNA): TGTGCCAGCAGTTTCTCTAGCGGGAGGAAGAATGAGCAGTTCTTC. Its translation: CASSFSSGRKNEQFF.

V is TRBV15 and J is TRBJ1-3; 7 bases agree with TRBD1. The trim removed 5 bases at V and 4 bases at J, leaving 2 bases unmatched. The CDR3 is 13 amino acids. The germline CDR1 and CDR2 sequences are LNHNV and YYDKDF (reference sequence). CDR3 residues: CATSSGGGNTIYF. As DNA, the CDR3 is TGTGCCACCAGCTCAGGGGGGGGAAACACCATATATTTT.